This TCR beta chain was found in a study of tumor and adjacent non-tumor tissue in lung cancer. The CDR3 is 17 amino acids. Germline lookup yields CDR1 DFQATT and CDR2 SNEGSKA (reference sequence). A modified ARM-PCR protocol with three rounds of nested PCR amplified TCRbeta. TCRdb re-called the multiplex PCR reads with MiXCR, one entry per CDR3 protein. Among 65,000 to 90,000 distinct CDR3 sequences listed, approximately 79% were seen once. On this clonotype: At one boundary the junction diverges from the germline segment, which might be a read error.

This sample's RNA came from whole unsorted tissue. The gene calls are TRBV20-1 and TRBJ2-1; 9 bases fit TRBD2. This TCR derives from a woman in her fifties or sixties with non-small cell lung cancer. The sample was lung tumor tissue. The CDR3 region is CSARDGGSGSLPVEHFF. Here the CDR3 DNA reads TGCAGTGCTAGAGATGGGGGTAGCGGGAGTCTTCCGGTTGAGCACTTCTTC.